This T cell receptor beta chain was identified in a study of blood T cell repertoires in COVID-19. Germline V gene lookup returns CDR1 MNHEY and CDR2 SVGAGI. The CDR3 length is 15 residues. V shed 5 bases and J shed 8 bases, with 16 bases lying between them. The method was immunoSEQ multiplex PCR; TCRdb's version includes in-frame clones alone and lacks a portion of them. The sample lists approximately 240,000 clones; less than 90% were seen once. The source of this sequence is a woman aged 60 to 75 who had recovered from COVID-19. The sequencing sample was made of peripheral blood. The rearrangement joins TRBV6-5 to TRBJ1-6, with D perhaps TRBD1 (6 bases). The CDR3: CASSPSDRFYSPLHF. CDR3 sequence (DNA): TGTGCCAGCAGTCCCTCCGACAGGTTCTATTCACCCCTCCACTTT.